These 17 T cell receptor beta chains were all obtained from the same sample, sequenced in a study of blood T cell repertoires in COVID-19. Profiled with immunoSEQ multiplex PCR; TCRdb holds only in-frame clones, not every one. The data hold roughly 290,000 clones, with approximately 90% observed a single time. Sequenced: PBMCs or T cells enriched from blood (not recorded which). These receptors came from a woman in her forties who had recovered from COVID-19.

The chain uses TRBV18 and TRBJ1-2, with TRBD1 identical over 9 bases. With 5 bases clipped from V and 4 bases from J, the junction kept 5 bases outside the gene matches. The CDR3 sequence is 14 residues long. CDR1 KGHSH and CDR2 LQKENI come from the germline V gene. The CDR3 nucleotides read TGTGCCAGCTCAGAGGGACAGGGTAGCTATGGCTACACCTTC. It translates to CASSEGQGSYGYTF.

CDR3 bases: TGTGCCAGCAGCGTAGGGGCAGGGCTGTGGACAAACATTCAGTACTTC. The encoded protein is CASSVGAGLWTNIQYF. This chain joins TRBV9 and TRBJ2-4; D might be TRBD1 (5 bases). Per germline, CDR1 SGDLS and CDR2 YYNGEE. The CDR3 is 16 amino acids. V dropped 0 bases and J dropped 6 bases, with 16 bases sitting between them.

The chain is built from TRBV7-9 and TRBJ2-7, with 11 bases lining up with TRBD2. The germline V gene has CDR1 SEHNR and CDR2 FQNEAQ (reference sequence). This CDR3 is 15 amino acids long. J gave up 4 bases and V 4 bases, and 6 bases lay outside the gene matches. The CDR3 DNA reads TGTGCCAGCAGCTCTCATAGCGGGAGGGGTTACGAGCAGTACTTC. This sequence encodes CASSSHSGRGYEQYF.

The CDR3 loop is CASSFTQNNEQFF. As DNA, the CDR3 is TGTGCCAGCAGTTTCACACAGAACAATGAGCAGTTCTTC. J is TRBJ2-1 and V is TRBV12-3 or TRBV12-4; unclear D gene. The CDR3 is made up of 13 amino acids. V lost 3 bases, J lost 5 bases, and 8 bases lay in between.

The rearrangement uses TRBV5-1 and TRBJ1-2, with a tentative D call TRBD1 (5 bases). Trimming took 2 bases from V and 0 from J, leaving 11 bases between them. The CDR3 runs 15 residues. The germline gives CDR1 SGHRS, CDR2 YFSETQ. As DNA, the CDR3 is TGCGCCAGCAGCTTAGGAGGGGCTGCTAACTATGGCTACACCTTC. This gives the protein CASSLGGAANYGYTF.

The rearrangement joins TRBV7-2 to TRBJ2-7, with 9 positions matching TRBD1. The germline CDR1 and CDR2 sequences are SGHTA and FQGNSA. V was pared by 4 bases and J by 6 bases, with 4 bases of the junction left unmatched. This CDR3 spans 13 amino acids. CDR3 DNA sequence: TGTGCCAGCAGCTCAGGACAGGGGAGCGAGCAGTACTTC. This translates into CASSSGQGSEQYF.

The chain carries TRBV27 and TRBJ2-3; 8 bases map to TRBD2. The CDR3 loop spans 15 amino acids. The germline CDR1 and CDR2 sequences are MNHEY and SMNVEV (reference sequence). V shed 3 bases and J 2 bases; nucleotides not matched to a gene: 4. The CDR3 DNA reads as TGTGCCAGCAGTTTCCGGGAGGGCATCACAGATACGCAGTATTTT. Protein sequence: CASSFREGITDTQYF.

J is TRBJ1-1 and V is TRBV28; 8 bases fit TRBD1. Germline V lookup: CDR1 MDHEN, CDR2 SYDVKM. With V trimmed by 6 bases and J by 1 base, 1 base remained unmatched. The CDR3 length is 13 residues. CDR3 sequence reads: CASSQGANTEAFF. Written as DNA, the CDR3 is TGTGCCAGCAGCCAGGGGGCGAACACTGAAGCTTTCTTT.

This clone was seen just once. J is TRBJ1-5 and V is TRBV29-1; 10 bases line up with TRBD1. J gave up 2 bases and V 4 bases, and 2 bases lay outside the gene matches. The CDR3 length is 14 residues. In germline, CDR1 is SQVTM, CDR2 ANQGSEA. The CDR3 protein is CSVGTGGGNQPQHF. DNA of the CDR3: TGCAGCGTTGGGACAGGGGGAGGCAATCAGCCCCAGCATTTT.

This clone was counted a few times. The chain recombines TRBV5-1 with TRBJ1-6; 9 nucleotides line up with TRBD1. Per the germline V gene, CDR1 is SGHRS and CDR2 is YFSETQ. The CDR3 is made up of 15 amino acids. Trimming removed 0 bases from V and 7 bases from J; junction bases left unmatched: 2. CDR3 loop: CASSLEGQGNSPLHF. CDR3 bases: TGCGCCAGCAGCTTGGAGGGACAGGGCAATTCACCCCTCCACTTT.

The rearrangement joins TRBV7-2 to TRBJ1-5; D is perhaps TRBD1 (5 bases). The CDR3 runs 14 residues. V was trimmed by 4 bases and J by 3 bases, leaving 10 bases between them. Per germline, CDR1 SGHTA and CDR2 FQGNSA. CDR3 loop: CASSSGINNQPQHF. CDR3 sequence (DNA): TGTGCCAGCAGCTCAGGGATCAACAATCAGCCCCAGCATTTT.

The chain is built from TRBV28 and TRBJ2-5; 11 bases line up with TRBD2. The CDR3 spans 15 residues. V was clipped by 6 bases and J by 1 base; unmatched bases: 4. The germline V gene has CDR1 MDHEN and CDR2 SYDVKM. This CDR3 is CASSASGRSQETQYF. The CDR3 DNA reads TGTGCCAGCAGCGCTAGCGGGAGGTCCCAAGAGACCCAGTACTTC.

The V gene is TRBV9, the J gene TRBJ1-2; possibly TRBD1 for D (5 bases). CDR1 is SGDLS and CDR2 is YYNGEE in the germline V gene. This CDR3 has 13 amino acids. V shed 3 bases and J shed 6 bases, with 12 bases lying between them. CDR3 sequence: CASSDSPRDGYTF. In DNA, the CDR3 is TGTGCCAGCAGCGACTCGCCCAGGGATGGCTACACCTTC.

The rearrangement links TRBV2 to TRBJ1-4; maybe TRBD1 (6 bases). CDR3 length: 14 amino acids. Germline V gene sequence: CDR1 SNHLY, CDR2 FYNNEI. The V end lost 8 bases, the J end lost 8 bases, and 18 bases lay between the germline ends. CDR3 residues: CASSRDNGEEKLFF. The CDR3 coding sequence is TGTGCCAGCTCCCGGGACAACGGGGAAGAAAAACTGTTTTTT.

The rearrangement links TRBV5-1 to TRBJ2-7; 10 bases match TRBD1. V trimming: 4 bases; J trimming: 6 bases; junction bases outside the gene matches: 7. The CDR3 is 14 residues long. In germline, CDR1 is SGHRS, CDR2 YFSETQ. The CDR3 protein is CASSARQGASEQYF. Written as DNA, the CDR3 is TGCGCCAGCAGCGCCAGACAGGGGGCGAGCGAGCAGTACTTC.

This chain uses TRBV4-1 with TRBJ1-6, with a possible D match to TRBD1 (5 bases). Between the trimmed V and J ends, which lost 3 bases and 10 bases, there was a span of 16 bases. Germline V CDR1 and CDR2: MGHRA, YSYEKL. The CDR3 runs 15 residues. CDR3 nucleotides: TGCGCCAGCAGCCAGGCTTGGTCAGGGCTGTCACCCCTCCACTTT. This gives the protein CASSQAWSGLSPLHF.

CDR3 coding DNA: TGTGCCACCCGGAGGGTCACCATCACCACAGATACGCAGTATTTT. It specifies CATRRVTITTDTQYF. V is TRBV24-1 and J is TRBJ2-3; D possibly corresponds to TRBD2 (6 bases). The V end lost 9 bases, the J end lost 2 bases, and 17 bases lay between the germline ends. This CDR3 has 15 amino acids. Germline lookup yields CDR1 KGHDR and CDR2 SFDVKD.